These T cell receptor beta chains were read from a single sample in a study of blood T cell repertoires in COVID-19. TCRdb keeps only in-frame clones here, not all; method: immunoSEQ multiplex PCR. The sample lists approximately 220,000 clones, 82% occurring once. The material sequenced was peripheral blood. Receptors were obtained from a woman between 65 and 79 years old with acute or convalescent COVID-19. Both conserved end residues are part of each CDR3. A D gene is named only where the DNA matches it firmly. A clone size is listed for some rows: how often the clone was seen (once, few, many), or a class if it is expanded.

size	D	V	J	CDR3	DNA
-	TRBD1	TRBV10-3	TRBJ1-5	CAISESRMGQGSQPQHF	TGTGCCATCAGTGAGTCGCGAATGGGACAGGGGAGTCAGCCCCAGCATTTT
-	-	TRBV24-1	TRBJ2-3	CATSDLQYGGTSTDTQYF	TGTGCCACCAGTGATTTGCAATATGGAGGGACTAGCACAGATACGCAGTATTTT
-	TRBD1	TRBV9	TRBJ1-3	CASSGDRGLGNTIYF	TGTGCCAGCAGCGGGGACAGGGGGCTTGGAAACACCATATATTTT
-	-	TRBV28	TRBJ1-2	CASSFGHEKSYTF	TGTGCCAGCAGTTTTGGCCACGAAAAAAGCTACACCTTC
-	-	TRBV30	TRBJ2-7	CAWSRGSLYEQYF	TGTGCCTGGAGTAGGGGGAGTTTATACGAGCAGTACTTC
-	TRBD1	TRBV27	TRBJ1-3	CASSLARGGTGVGNTIYF	TGTGCCAGCAGTCTAGCCAGGGGAGGGACAGGGGTTGGAAACACCATATATTTT
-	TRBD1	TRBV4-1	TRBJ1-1	CASSQELQGAAFF	TGCGCCAGCAGCCAAGAGCTTCAGGGGGCGGCTTTCTTT
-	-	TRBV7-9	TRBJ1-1	CASSLVGDTEAFF	TGTGCCAGCAGCTTAGTCGGGGACACTGAAGCTTTCTTT
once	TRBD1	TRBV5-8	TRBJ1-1	CASSPWTGRTEAFF	TGTGCCAGCAGTCCCTGGACAGGGAGGACTGAAGCTTTCTTT
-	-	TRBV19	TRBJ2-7	CASSPIQASFYEQYF	TGTGCCAGTAGTCCCATACAGGCCTCTTTCTACGAGCAGTACTTC
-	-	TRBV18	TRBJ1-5	CASSPDLNQPQHF	TGTGCCAGCTCACCAGATCTAAATCAGCCCCAGCATTTT
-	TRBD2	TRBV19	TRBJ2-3	CASSLVAGVGDTQYF	TGTGCCAGTAGTCTCGTAGCGGGGGTGGGAGATACGCAGTATTTT
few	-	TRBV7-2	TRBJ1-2	CASSLGPRDYGYTF	TGTGCCAGCAGCTTAGGGCCGCGGGACTATGGCTACACCTTC
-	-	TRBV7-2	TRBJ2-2	CASSPGGTNTGELFF	TGTGCCAGCAGCCCCGGGGGAACGAACACCGGGGAGCTGTTTTTT
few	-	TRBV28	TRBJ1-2	CASSFPQTGPYGYTF	TGTGCCAGCAGTTTCCCTCAAACAGGGCCCTATGGCTACACCTTC
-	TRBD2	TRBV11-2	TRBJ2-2	CASSFSGGPTGELFF	TGTGCCAGCAGCTTTAGCGGGGGGCCAACCGGGGAGCTGTTTTTT
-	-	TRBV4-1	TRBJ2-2	CASSQDPRSTNTGELFF	TGCGCCAGCAGCCAAGACCCCCGGAGCACGAACACCGGGGAGCTGTTTTTT
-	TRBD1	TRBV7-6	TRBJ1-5	CASSLSPGQVNQPQHF	TGTGCCAGCAGCTTATCCCCGGGACAGGTCAATCAGCCCCAGCATTTT
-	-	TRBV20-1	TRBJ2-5	CSARYRETQYF	TGCAGTGCTAGGTATAGAGAGACCCAGTACTTC
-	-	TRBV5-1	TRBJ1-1	CASSLWAGEDTEAFF	TGCGCCAGCAGCTTGTGGGCGGGGGAAGACACTGAAGCTTTCTTT
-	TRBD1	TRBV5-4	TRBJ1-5	CASSFGRGNQPQHF	TGTGCCAGCAGCTTCGGCAGGGGGAATCAGCCCCAGCATTTT
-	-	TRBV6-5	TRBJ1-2	CASSYPRRGWGYTF	TGTGCCAGCAGTTACCCCAGGAGGGGTTGGGGCTACACCTTC
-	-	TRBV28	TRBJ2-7	CASSSTGEVYEQYF	TGTGCCAGCAGTTCAACAGGGGAGGTGTACGAGCAGTACTTC
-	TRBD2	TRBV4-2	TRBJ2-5	CASSQDLAASQETQYF	TGTGCCAGCAGCCAAGATCTAGCGGCCTCGCAAGAGACCCAGTACTTC
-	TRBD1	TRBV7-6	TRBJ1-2	CASSLGPLQGNYGYTF	TGTGCCAGCAGCTTAGGGCCCCTACAGGGGAACTATGGCTACACCTTC
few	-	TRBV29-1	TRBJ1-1	CSVSAGVNTEAFF	TGCAGCGTTTCGGCAGGGGTGAACACTGAAGCTTTCTTT
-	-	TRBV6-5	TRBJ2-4	CASGNSDTSDIQYF	TGTGCCAGCGGCAACTCCGACACTTCGGACATTCAGTACTTC
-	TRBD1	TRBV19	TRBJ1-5	CASSPHGQGSQPQHF	TGTGCCAGTAGTCCTCACGGACAGGGGAGCCAGCCCCAGCATTTT
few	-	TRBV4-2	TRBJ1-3	CASSQEGGVGNTIYF	TGTGCCAGCAGCCAAGAAGGAGGGGTAGGAAACACCATATATTTT
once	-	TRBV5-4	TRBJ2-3	CASSFRTGGGSTDTQYF	TGTGCCAGCAGCTTCCGTACGGGCGGGGGCTCGACAGATACGCAGTATTTT
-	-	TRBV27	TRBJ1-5	CASSLGGENQPQHF	TGTGCCAGCAGTTTGGGAGGGGAAAATCAGCCCCAGCATTTT
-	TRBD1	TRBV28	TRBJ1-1	CASRPDRARGTEAFF	TGTGCCAGCAGACCCGACAGGGCCCGGGGCACTGAAGCTTTCTTT
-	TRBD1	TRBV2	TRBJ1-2	CASSTGNNGYTF	TGTGCCAGCTCGACAGGGAACAATGGCTACACCTTC